The present TCR beta chain was sequenced within a study of blood T cell repertoires in COVID-19. Study in general: Sources were T cells, B-cell-depleted T cells, or PBMCs; the material itself was cDNA or gDNA.

TCRdb keeps only in-frame clones here, not all; method: immunoSEQ multiplex PCR. The sample comprises about 280,000 clones, nearly 90% of which are singletons, and over 8.5% rests with the top ten. Seattle-derived patients entered the study during active infection and were followed longitudinally. Deletions cut 0 bases from V and 0 bases from J, with 9 bases between. Germline V gene sequence: CDR1 SGHRS, CDR2 YFSETQ. This CDR3 region has 15 residues. This chain links TRBV5-1 with TRBJ1-1; D is possibly TRBD1 (5 bases). The sample taken for sequencing was peripheral blood. The TCR comes from a woman aged 25 to 39 with COVID-19, enrolled during active disease. The CDR3 reads CASSLAGGMNTEAFF. CDR3 coding DNA: TGCGCCAGCAGCTTGGCCGGGGGGATGAACACTGAAGCTTTCTTT.